This record looks at one T cell receptor (beta chain) sequence and its context. Germline V lookup: CDR1 SGDLS, CDR2 YYNGEE. This CDR3 is 14 amino acids long. V lost 4 bases, J lost 3 bases, and 14 bases lay in between. In the authors' methods: Counts of nucleated cells, estimated from reference gene primer amplification, were obtained. The assay was immunoSEQ multiplex PCR, and TCRdb's table has in-frame clones only and misses some. The V and J calls and clone size come from that table; D and trimming were worked out from the DNA. Of around 81,000 clones in the sample, around nine tenths were seen once. This record comes from a study of blood T cell repertoires in COVID-19. Whole-study context: The samples span acute and convalescent COVID-19 from the United States, Italy and Spain. Sources were T cells, B-cell-depleted T cells, or PBMCs; the material itself was cDNA or gDNA.

Sequencing used peripheral blood. The receptor's source is an older woman with acute or convalescent COVID-19. J is TRBJ2-7 and V is TRBV9, with D possibly being TRBD1 (5 bases). The CDR3 bases are TGTGCCAGCAGCCTAGGGGCAGGTAGCTACGAGCAGTACTTC. Translating it yields CASSLGAGSYEQYF.